What follows are 18 T cell receptor beta chains derived from one specimen sequenced in a study of CD8 T cells in ankylosing spondylitis (dated by TCRdb to about 2017). Results and caveats for the whole study, not just this receptor: A TCR beta motif made up of seven or eight highly homologous amino acid variants appeared to be characteristic of blood from ankylosing spondylitis patients.

These receptors have no known antigen. The library came from 5' RACE. The sequencing machine was an Illumina HiSeq 2500. TCRdb applied fastp at Q25 and MiXCR to the public reads, then kept only in-frame beta chains. CDR3 protein duplicates are merged, each entry listing the most common genes and DNA. This sample lists more than 650,000 distinct CDR3 sequences; about an eighth were detected once. 0.51% of the sample is in the top ten clones. The sequencing sample was made of blood, either unsorted or a sorted T cell fraction (not recorded which). The origin of the receptors is a male donor with ankylosing spondylitis.

This clonotype appeared a few times. The rearrangement joins TRBV9 to TRBJ1-1; D gene unclear. V lost 6 bases to trimming and J lost 1 base, with 13 bases between them. There are 14 residues in the CDR3. Germline lookup yields CDR1 SGDLS and CDR2 YYNGEE. CDR3 DNA sequence: TGTGCCAGCACTCCGGGTGGTCAGAACACTGAAGCTTTCTTT. Its translation: CASTPGGQNTEAFF.

This chain links TRBV28 with TRBJ2-7; D not resolved. Trimming stripped 1 base from V and 2 bases from J, with 6 bases between. Germline CDR1 reads MDHEN; CDR2 reads SYDVKM. The CDR3 has 13 residues. CDR3: CASSLLNTYEQYF. The CDR3 DNA sequence: TGTGCCAGCAGTTTATTAAACACCTACGAGCAGTACTTC. The complete variable domain, with remaining parts taken from reference TRBV28 and TRBJ2-7, reads DVKVTQSSRYLVKRTGEKVFLECVQDMDHENMFWYRQDPGLGLRLIYFSYDVKMKEKGDIPEGYSVSREKKERFSLILESASTNQTSMYLCASSLLNTYEQYFGPGTRLTVT.

This clonotype was seen more than once but under ten times. The V call is TRBV10-2, the J call TRBJ2-1, with 7 nucleotides matching TRBD2. Trimming took 9 bases from V and 5 from J; bases not matched to a gene: 13. This CDR3 spans 15 amino acids. Germline V CDR1 and CDR2: WSHSY, SAAADI. DNA of the CDR3: TGCGCCAGTTATAATGGGAGGGAGGCACACAATGAGCAGTTCTTC. It is translated as CASYNGREAHNEQFF.

The chain employs TRBV10-3 and TRBJ2-1, with D possibly being TRBD1 or TRBD2 (5 bases each). The germline V gene has CDR1 ENHRY and CDR2 SYGVKD. Trimming removed 0 bases at V and 10 bases at J, with 22 bases between. The CDR3 has 17 residues. DNA of the CDR3: TGTGCCATCAGTGAGTCGGGTTGGGGGTTCTATTTGGTCGAGCAGTTCTTC. Translated, it gives CAISESGWGFYLVEQFF.

This clonotype was picked up a small number of times. The chain joins TRBV6-2 or TRBV6-3 to TRBJ2-7; D may be TRBD1 or TRBD2 (5 bases each). The CDR3 covers 15 residues. Germline CDR1 MNHEY, CDR2 SVGEGT. Trimming removed 5 bases from V and 4 bases from J, with 18 bases in between. CDR3 amino acids: CASSPGVRTRYEQYF. The DNA for the CDR3 is TGTGCCAGCAGTCCCGGGGTGCGGACACGTTACGAGCAGTACTTC.

This clonotype was picked up many times. The chain carries TRBV20-1 and TRBJ2-5; 9 nucleotides align to TRBD1. The CDR3 runs to 15 residues. Germline trimming cut 4 bases from V and 2 bases from J; bases unmatched to any gene: 8. Germline CDR1 is DFQATT and CDR2 is SNEGSKA (reference sequence). The chain's CDR3 is CSATTGTGNQETQYF. The CDR3 coding sequence is TGCAGTGCTACTACCGGGACAGGGAATCAAGAGACCCAGTACTTC.

The rearrangement joins TRBV20-1 to TRBJ2-1; a possible D gene is TRBD2 (5 bases). The CDR3 has 14 residues. Germline V gene data show CDR1 as DFQATT and CDR2 as SNEGSKA (reference sequence). Trimming cost V 6 bases and J 5 bases, with 17 bases left between them. The DNA for the CDR3 is TGCAGTGCCCCGACCCTCCCGGGAAACAATGAGCAGTTCTTC. Residues: CSAPTLPGNNEQFF.

The chain recombines TRBV6-1 with TRBJ1-1; TRBD1 matches at 7 bases. Germline values: CDR1 MNHNS, CDR2 SASEGT. The J segment lost 5 bases and the V segment lost 6 bases, leaving 12 bases of the junction unmatched. CDR3 length equals 15 residues. The CDR3 DNA follows: TGTGCCAGCAGGCCACCCGACAGGGTGAGGACTGAAGCTTTCTTT. Translating it yields CASRPPDRVRTEAFF.

This clonotype was seen at least ten times. The rearrangement joins TRBV7-9 to TRBJ1-2; D is undetermined. V was clipped by 2 bases and J by 7 bases, with 17 bases between them. This CDR3 has 15 amino acids. Germline V gene data show CDR1 as SEHNR and CDR2 as FQNEAQ (reference sequence). The CDR3 bases are TGTGCCAGCAGCTTATCCGGGTCCCCAGACCGTGGCTACACCTTC. Translation gives CASSLSGSPDRGYTF.

This clonotype was counted a few times. This chain links TRBV6-1 with TRBJ2-3; tentatively, D is TRBD1 (5 bases). CDR1 MNHNS and CDR2 SASEGT come from the germline V gene. This CDR3 comprises 14 residues. The V end lost 6 bases, the J end lost 4 bases, and 14 bases lay between the germline ends. CDR3: CASSGHSAPDTQYF. CDR3 sequence (DNA): TGTGCCAGCAGCGGACACTCCGCCCCAGATACGCAGTATTTT.

This clonotype was counted between two and nine times. The chain employs TRBV3-1 and TRBJ2-7; D gene uncertain. The CDR3 consists of 13 residues. V lost 5 bases, J lost 5 bases, and 13 bases lay in between. The germline V gene encodes CDR1 LGHDT and CDR2 YNNKEL (reference sequence). The CDR3, as DNA: TGTGCCAGCAGCTATTCGGCAGGTGACGAGCAGTACTTC. This gives the protein CASSYSAGDEQYF.

This clonotype was seen a handful of times. The chain employs TRBV5-1 and TRBJ1-1; D gene unclear. The CDR3 contains 14 residues. The V and J ends lost 3 bases and 1 base respectively, with 10 bases between them. Germline CDR1 reads SGHRS; CDR2 reads YFSETQ. The CDR3 DNA sequence: TGCGCCAGCAGCTCCCGAGTGGGGAACACTGAAGCTTTCTTT. Translating it yields CASSSRVGNTEAFF.

The rearrangement links TRBV12-5 to TRBJ2-7, with no clear D. The CDR3 consists of 12 residues. V was pared by 3 bases and J by 3 bases, with 6 bases between. Germline CDR1 LGHNT, CDR2 FRNRAP. The CDR3 loop is CASGFDRYEQYF. The CDR3 DNA reads as TGTGCTAGTGGTTTTGACCGCTACGAGCAGTACTTC.

This clonotype has just a few counts. The J gene is TRBJ1-6, the V gene TRBV29-1, with TRBD1 matching 10 bases. This CDR3 spans 14 amino acids. Trimming took 6 bases from V and 12 from J; bases not matched to a gene: 11. The germline V gene has CDR1 SQVTM and CDR2 ANQGSEA. The CDR3 reads CSVGTGTGAQPLHF. CDR3 nucleotides: TGCAGCGTAGGGACCGGGACAGGGGCGCAACCCCTCCACTTT.

The chain couples TRBV12-3 or TRBV12-4 to TRBJ2-2; 9 bases line up with TRBD2. V dropped 4 bases and J dropped 0; count of bases not matched to a gene: 3. The CDR3 extends over 16 amino acids. CDR3 in DNA: TGTGCCAGCAGTTGGCTAGCGGGGTCGAACACCGGGGAGCTGTTTTTT. Amino acids: CASSWLAGSNTGELFF.

This clonotype was recorded a few times. The chain combines TRBV28 with TRBJ2-1; D is tentatively TRBD1 or TRBD2 (5 bases each). The germline V gene has CDR1 MDHEN and CDR2 SYDVKM. The CDR3 loop spans 16 amino acids. The ends were cut back, 6 bases at V and 12 bases at J, with 27 bases in the middle. As DNA, the CDR3 is TGTGCCAGCAGCCTAAGGACGGGGCTACGGGCGCAACGGCAGTTCTTC. Encoded protein: CASSLRTGLRAQRQFF. Complete variable domain (other parts from reference TRBV28 and TRBJ2-1): DVKVTQSSRYLVKRTGEKVFLECVQDMDHENMFWYRQDPGLGLRLIYFSYDVKMKEKGDIPEGYSVSREKKERFSLILESASTNQTSMYLCASSLRTGLRAQRQFFGPGTRLTVL.

This clonotype showed up many times. The chain employs TRBV20-1 and TRBJ2-7; no definite D call. CDR1 and CDR2 from the germline V gene are DFQATT and SNEGSKA (reference sequence). V lost 0 bases to trimming and J lost 2 bases, with 11 bases between them. This CDR3 has 14 residues. In DNA, the CDR3 is TGCAGTGCTAGAGATCAGCAGGCCACCTACGAGCAGTACTTC. Residues: CSARDQQATYEQYF.

The chain employs TRBV20-1 and TRBJ2-7; tentatively, D is TRBD1 (5 bases). Germline-derived CDR1 and CDR2 are DFQATT and SNEGSKA (reference sequence). The ends were cut back, 7 bases at V and 6 bases at J, with 22 bases in the middle. This CDR3 is 14 amino acids long. CDR3 coding DNA: TGCAGTGTGACCTTGGGGCAGCCAGCGTCCGAGCAGTACTTC. Protein: CSVTLGQPASEQYF.